This T cell receptor (beta chain) was sequenced in a study of Ad26.COV2.S vaccination and SARS-CoV-2 variants. Treatment of the sample: some 20 received Ad26.COV2.S at low or high dose, single or two shots; about 5 received placebo; per-sample allocation not given. Samples analyzed were those drawn on day 63 after the first vaccine or placebo injection. Vaccination used an Ad26 vector expressing Wuhan-strain SARS-CoV-2 spike. Looked up from germline, CDR1 is MDHEN and CDR2 is SYDVKM. The V gene lost 8 bases and the J gene lost 5 bases, with 12 bases spanning the gap. This CDR3 has 12 residues. As concerns this clone: Its antigen remains unidentified.

General study points: Vaccine and placebo recipients had comparable breadth of non-spike TCRs. Analyses of TCR breadth and depth may have underestimated total T cell responses. Substantial breadth was reportedly displayed by spike-specific CD8+ and CD4+ T cell responses after vaccination.

Sequenced by immunoSEQ multiplex PCR; TCRdb stores in-frame clones only, minus some. The repertoire includes roughly 400,000 clones, 80% to 95% of them detected once, and less than 2% sits in the top ten. The chain joins TRBV28 to TRBJ1-2; no definite D call. The TCR sequence derives from a person between 18 and 59 years old who received the Ad26.COV2.S COVID-19 vaccine or a placebo. Here the sequenced sample was peripheral blood, taken in a trial of Ad26.COV2.S vaccine versus placebo. In nucleotides, the CDR3 is TGTGCCAGCGGCCAGACCACTTATGGCTACACCTTC. This encodes CASGQTTYGYTF.